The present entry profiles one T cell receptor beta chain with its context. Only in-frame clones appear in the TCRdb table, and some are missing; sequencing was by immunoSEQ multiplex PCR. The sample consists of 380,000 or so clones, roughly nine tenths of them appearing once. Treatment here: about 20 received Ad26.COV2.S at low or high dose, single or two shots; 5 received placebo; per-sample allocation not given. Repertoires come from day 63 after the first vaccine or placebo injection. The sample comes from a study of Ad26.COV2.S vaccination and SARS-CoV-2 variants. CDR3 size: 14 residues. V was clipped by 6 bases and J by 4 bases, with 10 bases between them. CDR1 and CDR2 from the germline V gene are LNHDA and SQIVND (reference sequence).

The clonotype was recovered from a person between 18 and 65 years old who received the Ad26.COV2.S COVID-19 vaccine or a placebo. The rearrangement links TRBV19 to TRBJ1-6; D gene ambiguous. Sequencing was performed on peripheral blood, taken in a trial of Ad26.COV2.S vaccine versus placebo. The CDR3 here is CASSERGYNSPLHF. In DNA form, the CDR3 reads TGTGCCAGTAGCGAGCGAGGGTATAATTCACCCCTCCACTTT.